This paragraph reports one TCR beta chain. Its antigen is currently unknown. Different DNA sequences within this sample yield the same CDR3. CDR3 length: 12 residues. V was clipped by 8 bases and J by 4 bases, with 11 bases between them. Sequencing used immunoSEQ multiplex PCR; TCRdb keeps in-frame clones, though not all of them. The sample has about 150,000 clones; approximately 90% are singletons. The data were taken from a study of T cell responses to AZD1222 COVID-19 vaccine. Study-level points and caveats: Donor demographics were predominantly white British with a female majority; clonal diversity may be underestimated. Nearly half of spike-specific TCRs reportedly target variant regions that are unmutated in the B.1.351 and B.1.1.7 variants.

The TCR was taken from an adult who received the AZD1222 COVID-19 vaccine. The chain uses TRBV12-3 or TRBV12-4 and TRBJ1-2; possibly TRBD1 for D (5 bases). Sequenced here: peripheral blood, sampled 28 days after the second AZD1222 dose. The CDR3 bases are TGTGCCAGCTCTGGGACGGCCTATGGCTACACCTTC. The encoded protein is CASSGTAYGYTF.